The 30 T cell receptor beta chains in this list originate from one sample, sequenced in a study of shared clonotypes between healthy human individuals. The naive CD8 population came from CD45RO-negative cells selected for CCR7, without terminally differentiated effector memory CD45RA+ cells. The repertoire was sequenced with immunoSEQ multiplex PCR; TCRdb's copy has only in-frame clones and lacks some. Of approximately 2,200,000 clones in the sample, about 93% are singletons; the top ten hold more than 1.5%. Material: naive CD8+ T cells from PBMCs. Receptor source: a young man in good health. Some clones in this sample may be carry-over from other donors' samples.

This chain connects TRBV6-6 to TRBJ2-3; D is uncertain. This CDR3 is built from 11 residues. Looked up from germline, CDR1 is MNHNY and CDR2 is SVGAGI (reference sequence). Trimming cost V 3 bases and J 4 bases, with 2 bases left between them. CDR3 protein: CASSYADTQYF. The CDR3 nucleotides read TGTGCCAGCAGTTATGCAGATACGCAGTATTTT.

This sequence joins TRBV28 and TRBJ1-5; D gene ambiguous. Trimming removed 5 bases from V and 1 base from J, with 18 bases in between. Germline values: CDR1 MDHEN, CDR2 SYDVKM. The CDR3 is 17 amino acids. CDR3 sequence: CASSTGVGFGSNQPQHF. The CDR3 bases are TGTGCCAGCAGTACGGGCGTCGGGTTCGGAAGCAATCAGCCCCAGCATTTT.

This chain links TRBV27 with TRBJ1-4, with TRBD1 as a possible D gene (5 bases). Germline V gene lookup returns CDR1 MNHEY and CDR2 SMNVEV (reference sequence). The CDR3 totals 14 residues. Deletions cut 1 base from V and 7 bases from J, with 10 bases between. CDR3 in DNA: TGTGCCAGCAGTTTATGGGGCAGAAGTGAAAAACTGTTTTTT. Translating gives CASSLWGRSEKLFF.

This clone was found a few times. The rearrangement uses TRBV27 and TRBJ1-2; a weak D match, TRBD1 (5 bases). Trimming took off 7 bases at V and 5 bases at J, with 14 bases between the two ends. This CDR3 is 13 amino acids long. The germline V gene encodes CDR1 MNHEY and CDR2 SMNVEV (reference sequence). The CDR3 DNA is TGTGCCAGCACTAGCGGGGCCGGGTATGGCTACACCTTC. The encoded protein is CASTSGAGYGYTF.

Regarding this clone: The same CDR3 also results from other DNA sequences found in this sample. The rearrangement links TRBV7-9 to TRBJ2-7; D gene ambiguous. V lost 1 base to trimming and J lost 3 bases, with 7 bases between them. Germline V gene data show CDR1 as SEHNR and CDR2 as FQNEAQ (reference sequence). The CDR3 spans 13 residues. The CDR3 region has the DNA TGTGCCAGCAGCTTAGGCGGCCTCTACGAGCAGTACTTC. As protein: CASSLGGLYEQYF.

The chain has TRBV4-1 and TRBJ1-2, with D possibly matching TRBD1 (5 bases). The CDR3 has 15 amino acids. The V end lost 2 bases, the J end lost 3 bases, and 13 bases lay between the germline ends. The V gene's germline CDR1 is MGHRA and CDR2 YSYEKL. CDR3 sequence (DNA): TGCGCCAGCAGCCAAATCGCGGGGGTCCACTATGGCTACACCTTC. It yields the protein CASSQIAGVHYGYTF.

V gene TRBV29-1 combines with J gene TRBJ1-3; 11 bases agree with TRBD1. The CDR3 is made up of 16 amino acids. The germline V gene encodes CDR1 SQVTM and CDR2 ANQGSEA. V trimming: 4 bases; J trimming: 0 bases; junction bases outside the gene matches: 5. The CDR3, as DNA: TGCAGCGTTGCAGGACAGGGGGCCCTCTCTGGAAACACCATATATTTT. It encodes CSVAGQGALSGNTIYF.

This chain connects TRBV6-5 to TRBJ2-2; 9 bases match TRBD1. Germline CDR1 reads MNHEY; CDR2 reads SVGAGI. This CDR3 spans 15 amino acids. The V and J ends lost 2 bases and 7 bases, in that order; junction bases with no gene match: 5. The CDR3 is CASSYPGQGGGELFF. The CDR3 bases are TGTGCCAGCAGTTACCCGGGACAGGGCGGCGGGGAGCTGTTTTTT.

The chain combines TRBV11-2 with TRBJ2-1; 7 bases map to TRBD1. Germline lookup yields CDR1 SGHAT and CDR2 FQNNGV. The CDR3 is 16 amino acids. Losses at the gene ends were 1 base for V and 4 bases for J; bases not matched to a gene: 7. The DNA for the CDR3 is TGTGCCAGCAGCTTAGGGGGACAGAACTATTACAATGAGCAGTTCTTC. It encodes CASSLGGQNYYNEQFF. The entire variable domain, with the rest obtained from reference TRBV11-2 and TRBJ2-1, is as follows: EAGVAQSPRYKIIEKRQSVAFWCNPISGHATLYWYQQILGQGPKLLIQFQNNGVVDDSQLPKDRFSAERLKGVDSTLKIQPAKLEDSAVYLCASSLGGQNYYNEQFFGPGTRLTVL.

The V gene is TRBV6-4, the J gene TRBJ2-2, with D tentatively TRBD1 (6 bases). Trimming removed 6 bases from V and 4 bases from J, with 18 bases in between. Per germline, CDR1 MRHNA and CDR2 SNTAGT. The CDR3 is 16 residues long. The CDR3 loop is CASRPRAGVVTGELFF. CDR3 nucleotides: TGTGCCAGCAGGCCCCGGGCAGGGGTAGTCACCGGGGAGCTGTTTTTT.

This chain joins TRBV11-3 and TRBJ2-1, with TRBD1 matching over 8 bases. Per the germline V gene, CDR1 is SGHNT and CDR2 is YENEEA. V shed 5 bases and J 8 bases; nucleotides not matched to a gene: 8. This CDR3 spans 14 amino acids. CDR3 amino acids: CASSPRTGTHEQFF. Here the CDR3 DNA reads TGTGCCAGCAGCCCCAGGACAGGGACCCATGAGCAGTTCTTC. Full variable domain (remainder filled in from reference TRBV11-3 and TRBJ2-1): EAGVVQSPRYKIIEKKQPVAFWCNPISGHNTLYWYLQNLGQGPELLIRYENEEAVDDSQLPKDRFSAERLKGVDSTLKIQPAELGDSAVYLCASSPRTGTHEQFFGPGTRLTVL.

The J gene is TRBJ2-3, the V gene TRBV7-9, with 9 bases that match TRBD1. After removal of 5 bases from V and 5 bases from J, the junction contained 14 bases not matched to a gene. The CDR3 runs 17 residues. CDR1 is SEHNR, CDR2 FQNEAQ, per germline (reference sequence). The CDR3 spells CASSPRTGGIGGDTQYF. For the CDR3, the DNA is TGTGCCAGCAGCCCCCGCACAGGGGGCATAGGGGGAGATACGCAGTATTTT.

The chain couples TRBV28 to TRBJ1-2, with a weak D call TRBD1 (6 bases). The germline V gene encodes CDR1 MDHEN and CDR2 SYDVKM. V dropped 2 bases and J dropped 6 bases, with 13 bases sitting between them. The length of the CDR3 is 14 residues. CDR3 DNA: TGTGCCAGCAGTTTACGCACAGGGAGGCATGGCTACACCTTC. Translated: CASSLRTGRHGYTF.

This chain joins TRBV27 and TRBJ1-5, with TRBD1 matching over 7 bases. CDR3 size: 17 residues. Germline CDR1 is MNHEY and CDR2 is SMNVEV (reference sequence). The junction had 8 bases not matched to a gene; V was cut back by 1 base and J by 2 bases. CDR3 loop: CASSLWTGDLGNQPQHF. Here the CDR3 DNA reads TGTGCCAGCAGTTTATGGACAGGAGATTTGGGCAATCAGCCCCAGCATTTT.

The chain links TRBV29-1 to TRBJ2-7; 7 bases match TRBD1. The germline V gene has CDR1 SQVTM and CDR2 ANQGSEA. The CDR3 has 14 amino acids. V lost 4 bases, J lost 1 base, and 7 bases stayed unmatched. The CDR3: CSVVAGTVSYEQYF. The CDR3 DNA sequence: TGCAGCGTTGTAGCCGGGACAGTTTCCTACGAGCAGTACTTC.

The chain carries TRBV5-6 and TRBJ1-2; TRBD1 agrees at 7 bases. CDR1 and CDR2 from the germline V gene are SGHDT and YYEEEE. V shed 1 base and J 4 bases; nucleotides not matched to a gene: 7. The CDR3 extends over 15 amino acids. The CDR3 bases are TGTGCCAGCAGCTTGAAGGGGGCCCCCGTCTATGGCTACACCTTC. Translated, it gives CASSLKGAPVYGYTF.

This clone was detected only once. This chain links TRBV9 with TRBJ2-1; D is perhaps TRBD1 (5 bases). CDR3 length: 15 residues. The germline gives CDR1 SGDLS, CDR2 YYNGEE. The V end was cut by 3 bases, the J end by 3 bases, with 13 bases between. The CDR3 DNA follows: TGTGCCAGCAGCGGCGTAGTGGGGCTCTACAATGAGCAGTTCTTC. It specifies CASSGVVGLYNEQFF. Full variable domain (outside the CDR3, taken from reference TRBV9 and TRBJ2-1): DSGVTQTPKHLITATGQRVTLRCSPRSGDLSVYWYQQSLDQGLQFLIQYYNGEERAKGNILERFSAQQFPDLHSELNLSSLELGDSALYFCASSGVVGLYNEQFFGPGTRLTVL.

This clone was counted once. The chain has TRBV7-9 and TRBJ2-5, with TRBD2 matching over 9 bases. V trimming: 4 bases; J trimming: 4 bases; junction bases outside the gene matches: 13. This CDR3 spans 17 amino acids. Germline lookup yields CDR1 SEHNR and CDR2 FQNEAQ (reference sequence). CDR3 region: CASSSLVAGDGAETQYF. CDR3 DNA sequence: TGTGCCAGCAGCTCCCTAGTAGCGGGAGACGGCGCAGAGACCCAGTACTTC.

In its sample, this clone was seen a few times. This chain joins TRBV28 and TRBJ1-1; D is unclear. V gave up 5 bases and J gave up 4 bases, with 14 bases separating them. Germline assignment: CDR1 MDHEN and CDR2 SYDVKM. CDR3 size: 14 residues. In DNA form, the CDR3 reads TGTGCCAGCAGTCCCAGGTGGGAGGGCACTGAAGCTTTCTTT. This gives the protein CASSPRWEGTEAFF.

CDR3 DNA sequence: TGTGCCAGCAGCTTAGAGAGGGGGGCGGTCAGACAAGAGACCCAGTACTTC. Its translation: CASSLERGAVRQETQYF. V is TRBV7-8 and J is TRBJ2-5, with D perhaps assigned TRBD1 or TRBD2 (6 bases each). V lost 1 base and J lost 2, with 17 bases in between. This CDR3 region has 17 residues. Germline CDR1 reads SGHVS; CDR2 reads FQNEAQ.

The chain carries TRBV7-8 and TRBJ2-7, with 8 bases matching TRBD1. Germline values: CDR1 SGHVS, CDR2 FQNEAQ. The V and J ends lost 8 bases and 6 bases, in that order; junction bases with no gene match: 18. CDR3 length equals 16 residues. The CDR3 coding sequence is TGTGCCAGCTCCAACGCCCCACGGACAGGGTTTGTCGAGCAGTACTTC. Its protein is CASSNAPRTGFVEQYF. The entire variable domain, with the rest obtained from reference TRBV7-8 and TRBJ2-7, is as follows: GAGVSQSPRYKVAKRGQDVALRCDPISGHVSLFWYQQALGQGPEFLTYFQNEAQLDKSGLPSDRFFAERPEGSVSTLKIQRTQQEDSAVYLCASSNAPRTGFVEQYFGPGTRLTVT.

This chain uses TRBV4-1 with TRBJ2-2; 9 positions agree with TRBD2. Trimming at V came to 1 base and at J to 6 bases, leaving 15 bases not matched to a gene. Germline assignment: CDR1 MGHRA and CDR2 YSYEKL. The CDR3 is made up of 19 amino acids. DNA of the CDR3: TGCGCCAGCAGCCAAGTTACGGCTAGCGGGGTCTTTCTGGCCGGGGAGCTGTTTTTT. It encodes CASSQVTASGVFLAGELFF.

J is TRBJ2-3 and V is TRBV27; D is unclear. The germline CDR1 and CDR2 sequences are MNHEY and SMNVEV (reference sequence). The V end was cut by 3 bases, the J end by 2 bases, with 6 bases between. The CDR3 has 13 residues. DNA of the CDR3: TGTGCCAGCAGTTTCCAGCTCACAGATACGCAGTATTTT. It is translated as CASSFQLTDTQYF.

The sample holds a few counts of this clone. The chain employs TRBV2 and TRBJ1-1; tentatively, D is TRBD1 (5 bases). CDR3 length: 14 residues. Germline V gene data show CDR1 as SNHLY and CDR2 as FYNNEI. V was pared by 4 bases and J by 3 bases, with 12 bases between. The CDR3 nucleotides read TGTGCCAGCAGTGTAGCCCGGGGGTACACTGAAGCTTTCTTT. Amino acids: CASSVARGYTEAFF.

The chain carries TRBV7-9 and TRBJ2-5; tentatively, D is TRBD1 (6 bases). The V end lost 7 bases, the J end lost 7 bases, and 28 bases lay between the germline ends. The CDR3 is 17 residues long. CDR1 and CDR2 from the germline V gene are SEHNR and FQNEAQ (reference sequence). The DNA of the CDR3 is TGTGCCAGCAAACCAGGAAGCGGACAGCCAACGCCAGGGACCCAGTACTTC. Its protein is CASKPGSGQPTPGTQYF.

V and J are TRBV5-6 and TRBJ2-1; 7 positions match TRBD1. Germline CDR1 is SGHDT and CDR2 is YYEEEE. The CDR3 has 13 residues. J gave up 7 bases and V 4 bases, and 5 bases lay outside the gene matches. The DNA for the CDR3 is TGTGCCAGCAGCCCAGACAGGGCGAATGAGCAGTTCTTC. Its protein product is CASSPDRANEQFF. The variable domain in full, completed from reference TRBV5-6 and TRBJ2-1, reads DAGVTQSPTHLIKTRGQQVTLRCSPKSGHDTVSWYQQALGQGPQFIFQYYEEEERQRGNFPDRFSGHQFPNYSSELNVNALLLGDSALYLCASSPDRANEQFFGPGTRLTVL.

This clone was seen a single time. V usage is TRBV9 and J usage is TRBJ2-7, with D possibly being TRBD2 (5 bases). Germline V lookup: CDR1 SGDLS, CDR2 YYNGEE. The length of the CDR3 is 12 residues. V lost 4 bases to trimming and J lost 5 bases, with 10 bases between them. As DNA, the CDR3 is TGTGCCAGCAGCTTTGACGGGGACGAGCAGTACTTC. This codes for CASSFDGDEQYF.

This clone was detected only once. This chain connects TRBV6-5 to TRBJ1-4, with D perhaps TRBD1 (5 bases). Germline-derived CDR1 and CDR2 are MNHEY and SVGAGI. V shed 4 bases and J shed 6 bases, with 15 bases lying between them. This CDR3 has 15 amino acids. DNA for the CDR3: TGTGCCAGCAGTTCACCGGGGGTACGGGATGAAAAACTGTTTTTT. This gives the protein CASSSPGVRDEKLFF.

CDR3 sequence (DNA): TGTGCCAGCAGCCCACAGGGGTTCGACGAGCAGTACTTC. It yields the protein CASSPQGFDEQYF. This chain connects TRBV5-6 to TRBJ2-7, with TRBD1 identical over 7 bases. The CDR3 consists of 13 residues. Unmatched junction bases numbered 6, after V lost 4 bases and J lost 5 bases. Germline lookup yields CDR1 SGHDT and CDR2 YYEEEE.

V usage is TRBV9 and J usage is TRBJ2-7; 10 bases align to TRBD1. The CDR3 extends over 17 amino acids. J lost 0 bases, V lost 3 bases, and 9 bases had no gene match. Germline V CDR1 and CDR2: SGDLS, YYNGEE. This CDR3 reads CASSEGDRGIYSYEQYF. The CDR3 DNA reads TGTGCCAGCAGCGAAGGGGACAGGGGCATTTACTCCTACGAGCAGTACTTC.